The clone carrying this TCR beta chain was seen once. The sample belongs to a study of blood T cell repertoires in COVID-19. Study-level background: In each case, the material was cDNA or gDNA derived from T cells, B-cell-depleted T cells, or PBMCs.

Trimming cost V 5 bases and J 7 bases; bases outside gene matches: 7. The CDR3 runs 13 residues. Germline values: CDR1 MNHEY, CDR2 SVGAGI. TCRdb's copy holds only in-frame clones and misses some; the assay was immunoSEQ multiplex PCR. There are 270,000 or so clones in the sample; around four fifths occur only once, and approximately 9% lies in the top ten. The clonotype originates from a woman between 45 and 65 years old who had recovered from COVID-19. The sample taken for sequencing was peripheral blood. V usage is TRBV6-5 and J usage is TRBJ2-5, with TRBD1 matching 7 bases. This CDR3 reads CASSQQGMGTQYF. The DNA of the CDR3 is TGTGCCAGCAGTCAACAGGGGATGGGGACCCAGTACTTC.